What follows describes a single TCR beta chain. Its antigen target is currently unknown. The sample holds no much larger clone one base away, and base qualities are not on file. These data originate in a study of shared clonotypes between healthy human individuals (dated by TCRdb to about 2020). Context from the whole study: A couple of women and a few men aged 18 to 49 years were included in the cohort. For each donor, CD4 naive and CD4 memory were each run on three plates, CD8 naive on two plates, and CD8 memory on one plate. To estimate repertoire size and how much clonotype sharing occurs between individuals, the study deeply sequenced the blood TCR repertoires of several healthy adults. Different laboratories and diverse techniques were used to prepare libraries and sequence TCR repertoires, to increase sequencing depth and limit assay-specific biases. Between about 0.94 and 8.9 billion PBMCs per donor were obtained by leukapheresis. Overall study outcomes, separate from this receptor: Naive subsets generally had larger estimated clonotype richness than memory subsets. When a handful of donors were compared, the shared fraction of clonotypes was around 4.6% for naive CD4, roughly 3.4% for naive CD8, more than 2% for memory CD4, and around 0.37% for memory CD8. The small number of donors limited the genetic and exposure-history diversity represented. Pairwise subsampling indicated that sequencing depth was expected to affect the degree of clonotype sharing among donors. Sampling was limited to blood, and TCR repertoires in tissue likely differ from TCR repertoires in blood. Incomplete sequencing was indicated by rarefaction of sorted-subset datasets, despite the large sequencing depth. Compared with non-shared clonotypes, the clonotypes found in all four sorted-subset donors had higher generation probabilities.

The CDR3 contains 17 residues, cysteine and phenylalanine counted. Just the 51-base CDR3 DNA is kept, in frame starting at base 1. CDR1 and CDR2, per the germline V gene (reference sequence), are MNHEY and SMNVEV. V is pruned by 4 bases and J by 1 base, leaving 12 bases of the junction without a gene match. TCR CDR3 regions were amplified from genomic DNA by multiplex PCR using the deep immunoSEQ assay. Extracted genomic DNA from each cell subset was spread evenly across all wells of several immunoSEQ 96-well plates, with each plate serving as a replicate. For sorted subsets, approximately 210 ng genomic DNA, equal to about 30,000 T cell genomes, was loaded into each replicate PCR. Purified libraries were measured with a Qubit 3.0 fluorometer, size-checked on a Bioanalyzer 2100, and measured again with the KAPA Library Quantification kit. Every immunoSEQ 96-well plate was sequenced on a dedicated single-read 150-cycle Illumina NextSeq 550 flow cell. In the original analysis: Because the immunoSEQ output included only junctional sequences and no quality scores, the filtering could not be the same as the filtering used for full-length reads. To assign V/J genes and CDR3, sequences were annotated using PyIR, a Python wrapper for IgBLAST v1.9, with IMGT germline references. Reads with weak V/J assignments (E-value above 1e-6), missing CDR3, stop codons, out-of-frame junctions, or ambiguous translated residues were removed. A V3J clonotype was defined by an identical inferred V gene, J gene, and CDR3 amino acid sequence. Percentage overlap between repertoires was calculated by dividing the number of shared unique clonotypes by the size of the smaller repertoire. Three approaches were used to assess repertoire richness: RTK rarefaction, the Chao1 estimator, and Recon v2.1 estimates of unobserved clonotypes. Generation probabilities were computed with OLGA for all TCRbeta clonotypes obtained by the gDNA method from four donors. The source is immuneACCESS, and TCRdb retained only in-frame sequences with V and J called. Part of the clones is not carried over; for the studies checked, unresolved V genes explain less than half of this, and the remainder is unexplained. The V and J calls and clone size come from that table; D and trimming were worked out from the DNA. The sample profile shows a few million clones; roughly 92% of them were found once. Roughly 0.13% of the sample belongs to the ten largest clones.

The donors were healthy, HIV-negative adults with no recently reported acute infections or vaccinations. All donors were Caucasian adults living in Nashville, Tennessee, USA. CD4+ T cells were enriched by magnetic negative selection; naive cells were then positively selected on CD45RA, and the negative fraction formed the memory subset. Blood was obtained by leukapheresis, after which PBMCs were separated by Ficoll-Histopaque density gradient centrifugation and cryopreserved in liquid nitrogen vapor phase. Purity and quantity of every magnetically sorted T cell population were checked by analytical flow cytometry. Genomic DNA was isolated from every sorted fraction and measured by UV absorbance on a Nanodrop 2000c.

This receptor was identified in a man aged 18 to 29 in good health. The specimen sequenced was naive CD4+ T cells sorted from blood. This specimen's cell subset or site label, per the study, means: CD45RA+ positively selected. The rearranged segments are TRBV27 and TRBJ1-1; 7 of the junction bases match TRBD1. CDR3 reads: CASSSGRTGRPNTEAFF. The nucleotides read TGTGCCAGCAGTTCCGGGAGGACAGGAAGACCGAACACTGAAGCTTTCTTT.